Included here is one T cell receptor beta chain sequence, with context. Antigen unknown. The CDR3 is 15 amino acids. The germline gives CDR1 GTSNPN, CDR2 SVGIG (reference sequence). The V end was cut by 0 bases, the J end by 3 bases, with 14 bases between. The source material, RNA transcripts, was used to amplify TCR beta CDR3 regions. RT-PCR in the first round (using the HTBI primer set) targeted the TCR CDR3. TCRdb analysed the multiplex PCR reads with MiXCR anew, one entry per CDR3 protein. The repertoire holds around 240,000 distinct CDR3 sequences, with roughly 17% as singletons. The record originates from a study of T cells in Graves' hyperthyroidism and ophthalmopathy. Uncontrolled infections, other autoimmune diseases, pregnancy or lactation led to exclusion of patients. Clinical symptoms, serum thyroxine and TRAb, thyroid ultrasound and orbital computed tomography together formed the diagnostic basis. More than 8.5 ml of fresh peripheral blood supplied the PBMCs.

Overall study results and limits: Most thyroid clonotypes with frequency above 0.001 were detected in blood.

J is TRBJ1-1 and V is TRBV30, with a weak D call TRBD1 (6 bases). This TCR was sampled from a woman in her late teens or twenties with Graves' ophthalmopathy. Sequences were obtained from blood. The CDR3 DNA is TGTGCCTGGAGTGTTCCCGGGGGGCCGGACACTGAAGCTTTCTTT. It translates to CAWSVPGGPDTEAFF.